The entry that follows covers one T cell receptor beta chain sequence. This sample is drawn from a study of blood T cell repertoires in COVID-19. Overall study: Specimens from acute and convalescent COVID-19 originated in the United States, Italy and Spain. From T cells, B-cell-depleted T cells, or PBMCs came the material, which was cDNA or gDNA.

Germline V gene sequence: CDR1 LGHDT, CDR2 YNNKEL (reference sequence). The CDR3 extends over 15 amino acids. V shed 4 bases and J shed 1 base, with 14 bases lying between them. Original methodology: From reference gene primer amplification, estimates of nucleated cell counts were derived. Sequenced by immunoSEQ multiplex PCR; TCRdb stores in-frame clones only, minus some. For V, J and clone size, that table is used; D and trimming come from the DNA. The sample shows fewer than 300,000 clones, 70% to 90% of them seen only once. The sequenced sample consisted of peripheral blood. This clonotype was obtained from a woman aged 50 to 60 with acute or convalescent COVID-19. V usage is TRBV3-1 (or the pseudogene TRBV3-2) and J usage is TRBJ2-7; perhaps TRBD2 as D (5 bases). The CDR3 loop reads CASSLSVSYSYEQYF. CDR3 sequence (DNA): TGTGCCAGCAGCCTTAGCGTCTCCTATTCCTACGAGCAGTACTTC.